The following is a T cell receptor beta chain sequence with its context. Its antigen remains unidentified. This sample was taken from a study of OX40 agonist ivuxolimab in advanced cancers. Study in general: Ivuxolimab was administered intravenously to patients at 0.01 to 10 mg/kg every 2 weeks. Allowance was made for prior anti-PD-1, anti-PD-L1 or anti-CTLA-4 therapy, and about 40% had some. Broader study findings: It was not determined which antigens were specifically recognized by the peripheral T cells that had undergone clonal expansion.

Individuals having autoimmune disease history or systemic immunosuppression were not enrolled. This CDR3 is 14 amino acids long. With 7 bases removed from V and 2 bases from J, the gap between germline ends came to 15 bases. CDR1 SGHAT and CDR2 FQNNGV come from the germline V gene. Sequencing used immunoSEQ multiplex PCR; TCRdb keeps in-frame clones, though not all of them. The sample lists about 70,000 clones, about 90% seen once, with roughly 2.9% in the top ten. The source material was CD4+ or CD8+ T cells sorted from blood, sampled in a trial of the OX40 agonist ivuxolimab. The TCR was taken from an adult with an advanced solid tumor such as melanoma, head and neck, liver or kidney cancer. This rearrangement joins TRBV11-2 to TRBJ2-7; TRBD1 might be the D (5 bases). The CDR3: CASKQATEAYEQYF. The CDR3 nucleotides are TGTGCCAGCAAACAGGCGACAGAGGCCTACGAGCAGTACTTC.